These 8 T cell receptor beta chains share one sample of origin, sequenced in a study of diagnostic markers for celiac disease. For each CDR3 protein, TCRdb gives one entry from its re-call of the reads, without DNA. This sample's table reports about 1,600 distinct CDR3 sequences. The sample taken for sequencing was either unsorted cells or a sorted T cell fraction (not recorded which). Every receptor here comes from a human donor.

This rearrangement joins TRBV7-9 to TRBJ2-1; TCRdb gives TRBD1 as the D gene, but with no DNA this cannot be confirmed. The CDR3 has 12 residues. CDR1 SEHNR and CDR2 FQNEAQ come from the germline V gene (reference sequence). The CDR3 protein is CAIKEAGREQFF.

This rearrangement joins TRBV7-3 to TRBJ2-7; TCRdb's D call, TRBD1, is unchecked because there is no DNA. The CDR3 totals 15 residues. The germline V gene has CDR1 SGHTA and CDR2 FQGTGA. The CDR3 loop is CASSPSQGQSYEQYF.

Measured by frequency, this clonotype is large. The CDR3 here is CASSRTAQDTQYF. V is TRBV12-3 or TRBV12-4 and J is TRBJ2-3. CDR3 length equals 13 residues.

This clonotype counts as medium-sized (0.01 to 0.1%) by frequency. The chain employs TRBV7-9 and TRBJ1-1. CDR3 length: 14 amino acids. Germline assignment: CDR1 SEHNR and CDR2 FQNEAQ (reference sequence). The CDR3 protein is CASSPSGRNTEAFF.

The chain carries TRBV7-2 and TRBJ2-2; TCRdb picks TRBD1, but there is no DNA to check that call. Per germline, CDR1 SGHTA and CDR2 FQGNSA. This CDR3 is 15 amino acids long. This CDR3 reads CASSERGGDTGELFF.

This clonotype is identified as large (0.1 to 1%) from frequency. This chain connects TRBV2 to TRBJ1-1. The germline V gene has CDR1 SNHLY and CDR2 FYNNEI. CDR3 length: 14 amino acids. The CDR3 sequence is CASSEPVGNTEAFF.

This clonotype is identified as medium-sized from frequency. The chain links TRBV28 to TRBJ1-5; the D call from TCRdb, TRBD1, cannot be confirmed without DNA. There are 15 residues in the CDR3. Germline V gene data show CDR1 as MDHEN and CDR2 as SYDVKM. The CDR3 protein is CASRTKGAGRQPQHF.

Its frequency marks this clonotype as medium-sized. The J gene is TRBJ2-7, the V gene TRBV7-2; TCRdb's assignment of TRBD1 cannot be checked, as there is no DNA. This CDR3 contains 12 residues. Germline V CDR1 and CDR2: SGHTA, FQGNSA. This chain's CDR3 is CASSWDRGEQYF.